Below, 27 T cell receptor beta chains from the same sample are listed, as sequenced in a study of response to subunit inactivated influenza vaccine. TCRdb re-derived calls from the RT-PCR reads in MiXCR, one entry per CDR3 protein. Of more than 250,000 distinct CDR3 sequences listed, about a fifth are singletons. Sequencing used PBMCs from blood, obtained about 19 months after vaccination. These receptors came from a man aged 50-75 years who received an inactivated influenza vaccine.

The table lists this clonotype with many counts. The chain joins TRBV13 to TRBJ1-2, with D uncertain. Germline V gene data show CDR1 as PRHDT and CDR2 as FYEKMQ (reference sequence). V lost 2 bases, J lost 8 bases, and 15 bases lay in between. The CDR3 totals 14 residues. CDR3 amino acids: CASSLWSDSPGYTF. DNA of the CDR3: TGTGCCAGCAGCTTATGGTCGGACTCTCCCGGCTACACCTTC.

This clonotype turned up a few times. The chain uses TRBV5-1 and TRBJ2-7; 11 bases map to TRBD2. The J segment lost 4 bases and the V segment lost 4 bases, leaving 7 bases of the junction unmatched. Germline V gives CDR1 SGHRS, CDR2 YFSETQ. The CDR3 sequence is 15 residues long. CDR3 coding DNA: TGCGCCAGCAGCATCTCTAGCGGGGGGAAATACGAGCAGTACTTC. This translates into CASSISSGGKYEQYF.

This clonotype appeared many times. The chain carries TRBV20-1 and TRBJ1-6; D perhaps matches TRBD1 (6 bases). The CDR3 covers 13 residues. Germline CDR1 DFQATT, CDR2 SNEGSKA (reference sequence). Deletions cut 6 bases from V and 5 bases from J, with 11 bases between. In DNA form, the CDR3 reads TGCAGTGCCGGGGACACCAATAATTCACCCCTCCACTTT. Translation gives CSAGDTNNSPLHF.

The rearrangement links TRBV5-5 to TRBJ2-5; D ambiguous. Between the trimmed V and J ends, which lost 5 bases and 0 bases, there was a span of 11 bases. CDR1 SGHKS and CDR2 YYEKEE come from the germline V gene (reference sequence). The CDR3 covers 14 residues. The CDR3 spells CASRPTIDQETQYF. The CDR3 bases are TGTGCCAGCAGGCCGACGATAGACCAAGAGACCCAGTACTTC.

This clonotype was found a few times. The chain combines TRBV19 with TRBJ2-3, with D unclear. CDR3 size: 14 residues. Germline V gives CDR1 LNHDA, CDR2 SQIVND (reference sequence). Trimming took off 3 bases at V and 5 bases at J, with 12 bases between the two ends. The CDR3 DNA reads as TGTGCCAGTAGTATTGGAGTCTTCGGAGATACGCAGTATTTT. Translating gives CASSIGVFGDTQYF.

This clonotype appeared a few times. This chain joins TRBV19 and TRBJ2-1; D unclear. The germline CDR1 and CDR2 sequences are LNHDA and SQIVND (reference sequence). The CDR3 loop spans 15 amino acids. Trimming removed 1 base from V and 1 base from J, with 8 bases in between. This CDR3 reads CASSIGVQSYNEQFF. Here the CDR3 DNA reads TGTGCCAGTAGTATAGGGGTCCAATCCTACAATGAGCAGTTCTTC.

The chain combines TRBV5-1 with TRBJ2-4; TRBD1 is a possible D gene (6 bases). The CDR3 has 14 amino acids. Trimming left V 6 bases short and J 4 bases short, with 14 bases between. Germline V lookup: CDR1 SGHRS, CDR2 YFSETQ. CDR3 nucleotide sequence: TGCGCCAGCAAAAGGGGGACGGAGAAAAACATTCAGTACTTC. This encodes CASKRGTEKNIQYF.

This rearrangement joins TRBV18 to TRBJ2-3; TRBD2 agrees at 9 bases. The CDR3 is made up of 16 amino acids. CDR1 is KGHSH and CDR2 is LQKENI in the germline V gene. V shed 4 bases and J 3 bases; nucleotides not matched to a gene: 8. The CDR3 is CASSRSFAGGTDTQYF. DNA for the CDR3: TGTGCCAGCTCACGGTCCTTCGCGGGGGGGACAGATACGCAGTATTTT.

The chain recombines TRBV2 with TRBJ1-1; a possible D gene is TRBD1 (6 bases). Germline V gene lookup returns CDR1 SNHLY and CDR2 FYNNEI. CDR3 length: 12 amino acids. The ends were cut back, 5 bases at V and 7 bases at J, with 11 bases in the middle. The CDR3 DNA reads as TGTGCCAGCAGTCTGGACAGCTTTGAAGCTTTCTTT. Translation: CASSLDSFEAFF.

This clonotype was seen ten or more times. The V call is TRBV6-6, the J call TRBJ2-7, with 9 bases fitting TRBD1. The CDR3 covers 12 residues. V was clipped by 2 bases and J by 11 bases; unmatched bases: 4. Germline CDR1 MNHNY, CDR2 SVGAGI (reference sequence). This CDR3 is CASSYRDRVEYF. CDR3 in DNA: TGTGCCAGCAGTTACCGGGACAGGGTTGAGTACTTC.

V and J are TRBV6-2 or TRBV6-3 and TRBJ2-7; the match to TRBD1 covers 7 bases. This CDR3 region has 16 residues. V lost 5 bases, J lost 2 bases, and 12 bases stayed unmatched. CDR1 is MNHEY and CDR2 is SVGEGT in the germline V gene. CDR3 DNA: TGTGCCAGCAGTCCATTGACAGGGATAATTACCTACGAGCAGTACTTC. Its translation is CASSPLTGIITYEQYF.

This clonotype was detected ten times or more. The chain's CDR3 is CSTLLADLPYNEQFF. DNA of the CDR3: TGCAGCACCCTTTTAGCGGACCTCCCCTACAATGAGCAGTTCTTC. J is TRBJ2-1 and V is TRBV29-1, with D perhaps TRBD2 (6 bases). Germline V gene data show CDR1 as SQVTM and CDR2 as ANQGSEA. Trimming cost V 8 bases and J 2 bases, with 19 bases left between them. The CDR3 covers 15 residues.

This clonotype occurred a few times. V is TRBV30 and J is TRBJ2-6; no reliable D call. This CDR3 has 14 residues. Germline V lookup: CDR1 GTSNPN, CDR2 SVGIG (reference sequence). Deletions cut 7 bases from V and 2 bases from J, with 12 bases between. The DNA of the CDR3 is TGTGCCTCTGCCGTGAGTGCTGGGGCCAACGTCCTGACTTTC. Protein: CASAVSAGANVLTF.

The V call is TRBV10-1, the J call TRBJ1-1; no firm D call. Germline values: CDR1 WNHNN, CDR2 SYGVQD (reference sequence). This CDR3 spans 12 amino acids. Trimming removed 0 bases at V and 7 bases at J, with 6 bases between. The CDR3 here is CASSESRFEAFF. DNA of the CDR3: TGCGCCAGCAGTGAGTCGCGGTTTGAAGCTTTCTTT.

The rearrangement uses TRBV11-1 and TRBJ2-1, with 9 bases aligning to TRBD1. With V trimmed by 4 bases and J by 2 bases, 12 bases remained unmatched. The CDR3 runs to 18 residues. Germline loops: CDR1 SGHAT, CDR2 FQDESV (reference sequence). The CDR3 sequence is CASSSHRDRVFTYNEQFF. In nucleotides, the CDR3 is TGTGCCAGCAGCTCTCACCGGGACAGGGTTTTCACCTACAATGAGCAGTTCTTC.

This clonotype showed up many times. V gene TRBV30 combines with J gene TRBJ2-3; D not certain. Trimming left V 4 bases short and J 10 bases short, with 18 bases between. The CDR3 is 13 amino acids. CDR1 GTSNPN and CDR2 SVGIG come from the germline V gene (reference sequence). The DNA for the CDR3 is TGTGCCTGGACCCTCAGCCCAAATATGGCGCAGTATTTT. Translating it yields CAWTLSPNMAQYF.

The chain carries TRBV28 and TRBJ1-4, with D tentatively TRBD1 (6 bases). Deletions cut 7 bases from V and 0 bases from J, with 12 bases between. Germline V CDR1 and CDR2: MDHEN, SYDVKM. The CDR3 consists of 15 residues. The CDR3 bases are TGTGCCAGCAACTCAGGGGAAGCAACTAATGAAAAACTGTTTTTT. Translated: CASNSGEATNEKLFF.

This chain uses TRBV4-3 with TRBJ2-1, with 7 positions matching TRBD2. Germline lookup yields CDR1 LGHNA and CDR2 YSLEER. V was clipped by 6 bases and J by 4 bases; unmatched bases: 9. The CDR3 length is 15 residues. The CDR3 DNA is TGCGCCAGCAGTTGGACGAGCGGGGTTTACAATGAGCAGTTCTTC. This encodes CASSWTSGVYNEQFF.

This clonotype showed up just a few times. This chain uses TRBV5-1 with TRBJ1-1, with 11 bases matching TRBD1. The CDR3 spans 16 residues. The V segment lost 0 bases and the J segment 4 bases; nucleotides outside the gene matches: 5. CDR1 and CDR2 (germline): SGHRS, YFSETQ. The CDR3 reads CASSLDGTGGVTEAFF. As DNA, the CDR3 is TGCGCCAGCAGCTTGGATGGGACAGGGGGTGTCACTGAAGCTTTCTTT.

This clonotype was seen only a few times. This CDR3 reads CASSFGPRNSPLHF. The DNA of the CDR3 is TGTGCCAGCAGTTTTGGACCGAGGAATTCACCCCTCCACTTT. V gene TRBV6-2 or TRBV6-3 combines with J gene TRBJ1-6; D is uncertain. The germline V gene has CDR1 MNHEY and CDR2 SVGEGT. The CDR3 has 14 residues. Trimming left V 4 bases short and J 7 bases short, with 11 bases between.

This clonotype was observed many times. The V gene is TRBV5-8, the J gene TRBJ1-1; D is uncertain. CDR3 size: 12 residues. V lost 5 bases and J lost 1, with 6 bases in between. The germline CDR1 and CDR2 sequences are SGHTS and YDEGEE. DNA of the CDR3: TGTGCCAGCAGGAATAGGAACACTGAAGCTTTCTTT. Translating it yields CASRNRNTEAFF.

This clonotype was detected a few times. V gene TRBV10-3 combines with J gene TRBJ2-1, with 12 positions matching TRBD2. CDR3 length: 16 residues. The germline V gene encodes CDR1 ENHRY and CDR2 SYGVKD. Trimming cost V 3 bases and J 4 bases; bases outside gene matches: 4. For the CDR3, the DNA is TGTGCCATCAGTGACGTAGGACTAGCGGGGTACAATGAGCAGTTCTTC. Translating it yields CAISDVGLAGYNEQFF.

The chain uses TRBV29-1 and TRBJ2-3; unclear D gene. V was trimmed by 4 bases and J by 0 bases, leaving 17 bases between them. Germline CDR1 is SQVTM and CDR2 is ANQGSEA. CDR3 length: 16 amino acids. In DNA, the CDR3 is TGCAGCGTTGGCACTCGGAACTACCTTAGCACAGATACGCAGTATTTT. Amino acids: CSVGTRNYLSTDTQYF.

The chain recombines TRBV19 with TRBJ1-2; maybe TRBD1 (5 bases). The CDR3 consists of 16 residues. CDR1 is LNHDA, CDR2 SQIVND, per germline (reference sequence). The V end was cut by 5 bases, the J end by 0 bases, with 16 bases between. DNA of the CDR3: TGTGCCAGTAGTTTTCTGGGACGGATAGCTAACTATGGCTACACCTTC. Amino acid sequence: CASSFLGRIANYGYTF. Drawing the rest from reference TRBV19 and TRBJ1-2, the complete variable domain is DGGITQSPKYLFRKEGQNVTLSCEQNLNHDAMYWYRQDPGQGLRLIYYSQIVNDFQKGDIAEGYSVSREKKESFPLTVTSAQKNPTAFYLCASSFLGRIANYGYTFGSGTRLTVV.

This chain joins TRBV18 and TRBJ1-2; tentatively, D is TRBD1 (6 bases). The CDR3 covers 12 residues. V lost 4 bases and J lost 5, with 8 bases in between. Germline lookup yields CDR1 KGHSH and CDR2 LQKENI. This chain's CDR3 is CASSQQGYGYTF. For the CDR3, the DNA is TGTGCCAGCTCACAGCAGGGGTATGGCTACACCTTC.

The chain's CDR3 is CASSLLPGGSGNTIYF. CDR3 DNA sequence: TGTGCCAGCAGCTTACTCCCAGGGGGCTCTGGAAACACCATATATTTT. The V gene is TRBV7-6, the J gene TRBJ1-3; 7 nucleotides match TRBD1. The CDR3 consists of 16 residues. Trimming cost V 2 bases and J 0 bases; bases outside gene matches: 4. Germline loops: CDR1 SGHVS, CDR2 FNYEAQ.

The V gene is TRBV5-1, the J gene TRBJ2-7; 10 nucleotides agree with TRBD2. The CDR3 length is 14 residues. V lost 3 bases to trimming and J lost 2 bases; unmatched junction nucleotides: 2. CDR1 is SGHRS and CDR2 is YFSETQ in the germline V gene. CDR3 nucleotides: TGCGCCAGCAGCTGGACTAGCGGTGCCTACGAGCAGTACTTC. As protein: CASSWTSGAYEQYF.